The T cell receptor beta chain under discussion was sequenced for a study of cytomegalovirus exposure and HLA in healthy donors. Study-level information: Among the approximately 380 donors who were genotyped, 81% fell in the genetic ancestry cluster that is associated with self-reported Caucasian donors.

Healthy bone marrow donors made up the donors. PCR used 60 Vbeta primers and 13 Jbeta primers. Using immunoSEQ multiplex PCR, the repertoire was profiled, and TCRdb retains in-frame clones only, with some absent. The sample comprises fewer than 150,000 clones, more than 60% of which are singletons, and 2.8% rests with the top ten. A word on this clone: Its antigen remains unknown.

Findings and caveats of the study: Versus the roughly 640-donor mean, an Asian-associated ancestry cluster reportedly showed fewer N-insertions in a later analysis. Among immune exposure information, only CMV serostatus was available.

Per germline, CDR1 SGHNT and CDR2 YENEEA. This CDR3 is built from 15 residues. With V trimmed by 5 bases and J by 4 bases, 6 bases remained unmatched. The receptor was isolated from a male donor in good health and CMV-seronegative. V usage is TRBV11-3 and J usage is TRBJ2-2; TRBD2 matches 8 bases. Sequenced input: PBMCs. The CDR3 loop reads CASSGSTSGTGELFF. The CDR3 bases are TGTGCCAGCAGCGGATCAACTAGCGGCACCGGGGAGCTGTTTTTT.